This TCR beta chain was profiled in a study of shared T cell receptors in the human thymus. The repertoire was sequenced with immunoSEQ multiplex PCR; TCRdb's copy has only in-frame clones and lacks some. The data contain a few hundred thousand clones, about 95% of them seen just once; the ten biggest clones take up about 0.02%. Germline V gives CDR1 SEHNR, CDR2 FQNEAQ (reference sequence). V was shortened by 5 bases and J by 2 bases, with 12 bases between the two germline ends. The CDR3 spans 14 residues. Sample: thymocytes. This TCR derives from a human donor. J is TRBJ1-2 and V is TRBV7-9; D call uncertain. This chain's CDR3 is CASSLRAENYGYTF. For the CDR3, the DNA is TGTGCCAGCAGCCTGAGGGCAGAAAACTATGGCTACACCTTC.